Below are 11 T cell receptor beta chains sequenced from a single sample in a study of PD-1 blockade in mismatch repair-deficient tumors. The method was immunoSEQ multiplex PCR; TCRdb's version includes in-frame clones alone and lacks a portion of them. The table includes under 95,000 clones, around 85% detected once. The sequences come from peripheral blood, collected 12 weeks after starting pembrolizumab. The receptors derive from an adult with mismatch repair-deficient cancer.

The chain recombines TRBV18 with TRBJ2-7, with 13 nucleotides matching TRBD2. Germline assignment: CDR1 KGHSH and CDR2 LQKENI. With V trimmed by 6 bases and J by 9 bases, 8 bases remained unmatched. This CDR3 contains 14 residues. DNA for the CDR3: TGTGCCAGCTCTTCCGGGACTAGCGGGAACGGGCAGTACTTC. It codes for CASSSGTSGNGQYF. The full variable domain, with the rest looked up from reference TRBV18 and TRBJ2-7, is NAGVMQNPRHLVRRRGQEARLRCSPMKGHSHVYWYRQLPEEGLKFMVYLQKENIIDESGMPKERFSAEFPKEGPSILRIQQVVRGDSAAYFCASSSGTSGNGQYFGPGTRLTVT.

This clone turned up a few times. The rearrangement uses TRBV30 and TRBJ1-1; a weak D match, TRBD1 (6 bases). The germline V gene has CDR1 GTSNPN and CDR2 SVGIG (reference sequence). This CDR3 is 12 amino acids long. The germline V and J ends were trimmed by 2 bases and 5 bases, with 9 bases remaining between them. CDR3 sequence (DNA): TGTGCCTGGAGTCAGGGGTGGACTGAAGCTTTCTTT. This sequence encodes CAWSQGWTEAFF.

The count of this clone is one. This chain connects TRBV5-1 to TRBJ2-7, with D hard to call. Germline-derived CDR1 and CDR2 are SGHRS and YFSETQ. This CDR3 is built from 16 residues. Trimming shortened V by 2 bases and J by 1 base, and 16 bases separated the two germline ends. DNA for the CDR3: TGCGCCAGCAGCTTAGCCCCCTACGAGGCTTCCTACGAGCAGTACTTC. Its translation is CASSLAPYEASYEQYF.

The gene calls are TRBV6-5 and TRBJ2-3; D perhaps matches TRBD2 (5 bases). The germline V gene encodes CDR1 MNHEY and CDR2 SVGAGI. CDR3 length: 15 amino acids. The V end lost 2 bases, the J end lost 1 base, and 10 bases lay between the germline ends. CDR3: CASSYGLAGTDTQYF. The CDR3 coding sequence is TGTGCCAGCAGTTACGGGCTAGCTGGCACAGATACGCAGTATTTT.

The genes are TRBV9 and TRBJ1-2, with D perhaps TRBD1 (5 bases). This CDR3 region has 13 residues. Germline lookup yields CDR1 SGDLS and CDR2 YYNGEE. Trimming stripped 3 bases from V and 3 bases from J, with 9 bases between. The CDR3 nucleotides read TGTGCCAGCAGCGAGGGGCTATACTATGGCTACACCTTC. This codes for CASSEGLYYGYTF.

The gene calls are TRBV5-1 and TRBJ1-2; no clear D. V was pared by 0 bases and J by 4 bases, with 7 bases between. The CDR3 runs 13 residues. Germline loops: CDR1 SGHRS, CDR2 YFSETQ. This CDR3 is CASSLESAYGYTF. DNA for the CDR3: TGCGCCAGCAGCTTGGAGTCAGCCTATGGCTACACCTTC.

The genes are TRBV11-3 and TRBJ1-2, with D possibly being TRBD1 (6 bases). CDR1 and CDR2 from the germline V gene are SGHNT and YENEEA. The CDR3 contains 15 residues. V shed 6 bases and J shed 3 bases, with 17 bases lying between them. In nucleotides, the CDR3 is TGTGCCAGCAGTTTCGGAGGGGGGAGCCACTATGGCTACACCTTC. As protein: CASSFGGGSHYGYTF.

The sample holds a few counts of this clone. The J gene is TRBJ2-1, the V gene TRBV27, with 7 bases identical to TRBD2. The V gene end was trimmed by 2 bases and the J gene end by 8 bases; junction bases not matched to a gene: 3. The CDR3 extends over 13 amino acids. Germline lookup yields CDR1 MNHEY and CDR2 SMNVEV (reference sequence). CDR3 nucleotide sequence: TGTGCCAGCAGTTTACGGGGGAGGGATGAGCAGTTCTTC. Residues: CASSLRGRDEQFF.

J is TRBJ2-3 and V is TRBV5-1; TRBD2 aligns across 8 bases. Germline V gene sequence: CDR1 SGHRS, CDR2 YFSETQ. The CDR3 loop spans 15 amino acids. V shed 4 bases and J 0 bases; nucleotides not matched to a gene: 4. The CDR3 nucleotides are TGCGCCAGCAGCATAGCGGGAACCAGCACAGATACGCAGTATTTT. Its protein product is CASSIAGTSTDTQYF.

CDR3 protein: CASSSGRGGVTDTQYF. In nucleotides, the CDR3 is TGTGCCAGCAGCTCCGGGAGGGGAGGGGTAACAGATACGCAGTATTTT. The chain joins TRBV5-8 to TRBJ2-3; 8 nucleotides match TRBD2. Germline assignment: CDR1 SGHTS and CDR2 YDEGEE. The ends lost 3 bases at V and 3 bases at J; junction bases unmatched: 9. The CDR3 is made up of 16 amino acids. The whole variable domain, filled in from reference TRBV5-8 and TRBJ2-3, reads EAGVTQSPTHLIKTRGQQATLRCSPISGHTSVYWYQQALGLGLQFLLWYDEGEERNRGNFPPRFSGRQFPNYSSELNVNALELEDSALYLCASSSGRGGVTDTQYFGPGTRLTVL.

The chain has TRBV27 and TRBJ1-1; D unresolved. This CDR3 spans 14 amino acids. V dropped 7 bases and J dropped 5 bases, with 17 bases sitting between them. Germline V gives CDR1 MNHEY, CDR2 SMNVEV (reference sequence). CDR3 amino acids: CASIPLPGRTEAFF. The CDR3 DNA follows: TGTGCCAGCATTCCCCTCCCGGGGAGAACTGAAGCTTTCTTT.